A single sample gave rise to the 16 T cell receptor beta chains below, sequenced in a study of identical twins. Via MiXCR, TCRdb re-called the 5' RACE reads, giving one row per CDR3 protein. Among fewer than 650,000 distinct CDR3 sequences listed, around a tenth were seen once. Another study also made use of these data, one on yellow fever vaccine responses in identical twins.

Source material: PBMCs. The receptors stem from a woman aged 18-29 years in good health.

The chain couples TRBV5-6 to TRBJ2-1, with no clear D. Germline CDR1 and CDR2: SGHDT and YYEEEE. With 6 bases removed from V and 1 base from J, the gap between germline ends came to 8 bases. CDR3 length equals 13 residues. The CDR3 sequence is CASTVRSYNEQFF. The CDR3 DNA follows: TGTGCCAGCACGGTCCGGTCCTACAATGAGCAGTTCTTC.

This clonotype was observed a handful of times. The chain uses TRBV19 and TRBJ2-3; maybe TRBD2 (5 bases). The V gene's germline CDR1 is LNHDA and CDR2 SQIVND (reference sequence). The CDR3 contains 13 residues. V dropped 4 bases and J dropped 1 base, with 6 bases sitting between them. CDR3 nucleotides: TGTGCCAGTAGTAGGAGGCGCACAGATACGCAGTATTTT. This codes for CASSRRRTDTQYF.

This clonotype has a count of ten or more. The chain joins TRBV28 to TRBJ1-4; D is uncertain. The ends were cut back, 3 bases at V and 8 bases at J, with 16 bases in the middle. The CDR3 totals 15 residues. CDR1 MDHEN and CDR2 SYDVKM come from the germline V gene. Here the CDR3 reads CASSLQTPNQEKLFF. The CDR3 region has the DNA TGTGCCAGCAGTTTGCAAACACCCAATCAAGAAAAACTGTTTTTT.

This clonotype turned up a few times. The chain combines TRBV20-1 with TRBJ2-7, with D tentatively TRBD1 (6 bases). From germline, CDR1 is DFQATT and CDR2 SNEGSKA (reference sequence). Trimming left V 0 bases short and J 5 bases short, with 17 bases between. This CDR3 has 15 amino acids. The CDR3 loop reads CSARDRRQGSDEQYF. In DNA, the CDR3 is TGCAGTGCTAGAGATCGGCGTCAGGGGAGCGACGAGCAGTACTTC.

This clonotype was seen more than once but under ten times. J is TRBJ2-7 and V is TRBV4-3, with D hard to call. Germline assignment: CDR1 LGHNA and CDR2 YSLEER. This CDR3 region has 15 residues. Trimming pared 0 bases from V and 4 bases from J, leaving 13 bases between. CDR3 loop: CASSQESHRNYEQYF. CDR3 nucleotide sequence: TGCGCCAGCAGCCAAGAGAGCCACAGAAATTACGAGCAGTACTTC.

J is TRBJ2-3 and V is TRBV6-2 or TRBV6-3; 9 nucleotides match TRBD1. The CDR3 runs to 17 residues. V lost 2 bases to trimming and J lost 2 bases; unmatched junction nucleotides: 8. The germline V gene encodes CDR1 MNHEY and CDR2 SVGEGT. This chain's CDR3 is CASSYPDRGESTDTQYF. Written as DNA, the CDR3 is TGTGCCAGCAGTTACCCGGACAGGGGCGAATCCACAGATACGCAGTATTTT.

In its sample, this clonotype was seen many times. V usage is TRBV12-3 or TRBV12-4 and J usage is TRBJ1-1, with D perhaps matching TRBD1 (5 bases). This CDR3 is built from 15 residues. Trimming stripped 1 base from V and 4 bases from J, with 13 bases between. Written as DNA, the CDR3 is TGTGCCAGCAGTTTAGGGGACCTTGGAGGCACTGAAGCTTTCTTT. It encodes CASSLGDLGGTEAFF.

In its sample, this clonotype was seen many times. The chain recombines TRBV12-3 or TRBV12-4 with TRBJ1-2, with D hard to call. The CDR3 sequence is 13 residues long. The germline V and J ends were trimmed by 3 bases and 5 bases, with 10 bases remaining between them. The CDR3 nucleotides read TGTGCCAGCAGTTTTACCCTGGGATATGGCTACACCTTC. Encoded protein: CASSFTLGYGYTF.

The CDR3 sequence: CASSSRQLLDEQFF. Written as DNA, the CDR3 is TGTGCCAGCAGTTCTAGACAGCTTTTGGATGAGCAGTTCTTC. This chain joins TRBV27 and TRBJ2-1; D is possibly TRBD1 (5 bases). The CDR3 is 14 residues long. V was trimmed by 4 bases and J by 8 bases, leaving 15 bases between them. Germline CDR1 and CDR2: MNHEY and SMNVEV (reference sequence).

This chain joins TRBV20-1 and TRBJ2-7; D tentatively reads TRBD1 or TRBD2 (5 bases each). V lost 7 bases and J lost 2, with 12 bases in between. The germline V gene encodes CDR1 DFQATT and CDR2 SNEGSKA (reference sequence). This CDR3 comprises 12 residues. CDR3: CSVWDPTYEQYF. CDR3 nucleotide sequence: TGCAGTGTCTGGGACCCCACCTACGAGCAGTACTTC.

This clonotype was detected many times. The rearrangement links TRBV2 to TRBJ2-1; D is possibly TRBD2 (5 bases). V gave up 2 bases and J gave up 14 bases, with 10 bases separating them. Germline V gene sequence: CDR1 SNHLY, CDR2 FYNNEI. This CDR3 region has 11 residues. CDR3 coding DNA: TGTGCCAGCAGTGAAACGCTGGAGGAGTTCTTC. This encodes CASSETLEEFF.

This clonotype was counted a single time. The CDR3 loop reads CSAPHSGDTEAFF. CDR3 bases: TGCAGCGCTCCCCACTCGGGAGACACTGAAGCTTTCTTT. The chain has TRBV29-1 and TRBJ1-1; D unresolved. Trimming took off 7 bases at V and 3 bases at J, with 15 bases between the two ends. This CDR3 spans 13 amino acids. Per germline, CDR1 SQVTM and CDR2 ANQGSEA. Combining the CDR3 with reference TRBV29-1 and TRBJ1-1 gives the whole variable domain SAVISQKPSRDICQRGTSLTIQCQVDSQVTMMFWYRQQPGQSLTLIATANQGSEATYESGFVIDKFPISRPNLTFSTLTVSNMSPEDSSIYLCSAPHSGDTEAFFGQGTRLTVV.

This clonotype was picked up many times. The chain is built from TRBV24-1 and TRBJ2-7, with 7 bases that match TRBD2. The CDR3 runs to 16 residues. J lost 2 bases, V lost 3 bases, and 9 bases had no gene match. Per germline, CDR1 KGHDR and CDR2 SFDVKD. DNA for the CDR3: TGTGCCACCAGTGATGCACAGGACGGACTAGCCTACGAGCAGTACTTC. Translated: CATSDAQDGLAYEQYF.

This clonotype was counted a few times. The V call is TRBV20-1, the J call TRBJ2-1; 11 bases agree with TRBD2. Germline values: CDR1 DFQATT, CDR2 SNEGSKA (reference sequence). This CDR3 has 15 residues. Trimming cost V 5 bases and J 7 bases; bases outside gene matches: 10. The CDR3 sequence: CSAVLIAGGINEQFF. CDR3 bases: TGCAGTGCTGTTTTGATAGCGGGGGGGATTAATGAGCAGTTCTTC.

There are a few counts of this clonotype. The genes are TRBV7-2 and TRBJ2-1; D is ambiguous. Germline CDR1 SGHTA, CDR2 FQGNSA. This CDR3 region has 15 residues. Trimming removed 1 base at V and 2 bases at J, with 9 bases between. The CDR3 region is CASSLVLHAYNEQFF. The CDR3 DNA reads TGTGCCAGCAGCTTAGTCTTGCATGCCTACAATGAGCAGTTCTTC. Filled out from reference TRBV7-2 and TRBJ2-1, the complete variable domain reads GAGVSQSPSNKVTEKGKDVELRCDPISGHTALYWYRQSLGQGLEFLIYFQGNSAPDKSGLPSDRFSAERTGGSVSTLTIQRTQQEDSAVYLCASSLVLHAYNEQFFGPGTRLTVL.

The table lists this clonotype with many counts. The chain joins TRBV4-3 to TRBJ2-4; tentatively, D is TRBD1 (5 bases). Looked up from germline, CDR1 is LGHNA and CDR2 is YSLEER. The ends were cut back, 0 bases at V and 3 bases at J, with 12 bases in the middle. This CDR3 has 16 amino acids. The CDR3 sequence: CASSQDTREDKNIQYF. CDR3 nucleotides: TGCGCCAGCAGCCAAGATACCAGGGAAGACAAAAACATTCAGTACTTC.